This TCR beta chain was documented in a study of shared clonotypes between healthy human individuals. Naive CD8 cells lacked CD45RO, underwent positive selection for CCR7 and left out terminally differentiated effector memory CD45RA+ cells. This CDR3 region has 14 residues. CDR1 and CDR2 (germline): MNHNS, SASEGT. V shed 4 bases, J shed 2 bases, and the junction held 5 bases outside the gene matches. Sequencing was performed with immunoSEQ multiplex PCR; in TCRdb, only in-frame clones are kept and a portion is missing. Altogether fewer than 800,000 clones are present, roughly 94% being singletons, with the ten largest covering approximately 25%.

Sequenced: naive CD8+ T cells sorted from blood. This clonotype was sampled from a man aged 25 to 40 in good health. The V gene is TRBV6-1, the J gene TRBJ2-7; 7 positions agree with TRBD1. In DNA form, the CDR3 reads TGTGCCAGCAGTGTTAGAGGGGGCACCTACGAGCAGTACTTC. Translating gives CASSVRGGTYEQYF.